One and the same sample provided the 32 T cell receptor beta chains below, sequenced in a study of control samples from healthy donors and cancer patients. Using immunoSEQ multiplex PCR, the repertoire was profiled, and TCRdb retains in-frame clones only, with some absent. The data contain roughly 170,000 clones, 90% to 95% of them singletons. The sequenced sample consisted of blood. These receptors were obtained from a woman aged 55-70 years in good health.

This chain links TRBV7-9 with TRBJ2-5; 8 bases are a match to TRBD1. The CDR3 consists of 15 residues. J gave up 4 bases and V 3 bases, and 7 bases lay outside the gene matches. Germline V lookup: CDR1 SEHNR, CDR2 FQNEAQ (reference sequence). The CDR3 here is CASSFGDRGRETQYF. As DNA, the CDR3 is TGTGCCAGCAGCTTCGGAGACAGGGGCAGAGAGACCCAGTACTTC.

The J gene is TRBJ1-1, the V gene TRBV28, with no clear D. Deletions cut 3 bases from V and 11 bases from J, with 10 bases between. CDR3 length equals 11 residues. Germline V gene data show CDR1 as MDHEN and CDR2 as SYDVKM. CDR3: CASSLGQEAFF. CDR3 DNA: TGTGCCAGCAGTTTGGGCCAGGAGGCTTTCTTT.

The rearrangement uses TRBV6-1 and TRBJ1-2; possibly TRBD1 for D (6 bases). The CDR3 sequence is 13 residues long. V was pared by 3 bases and J by 9 bases, with 14 bases between. Looked up from germline, CDR1 is MNHNS and CDR2 is SASEGT. CDR3 DNA: TGTGCCAGCAGTGAGGAGACAGGTCACCGCTACACCTTC. Its translation is CASSEETGHRYTF.

This chain connects TRBV18 to TRBJ2-7, with no clear D. Germline assignment: CDR1 KGHSH and CDR2 LQKENI. V lost 2 bases and J 0 bases, leaving 8 bases between the germline ends. This CDR3 region has 14 residues. CDR3 sequence (DNA): TGTGCCAGCTCACCAACCCGCCACTCCTACGAGCAGTACTTC. It translates to CASSPTRHSYEQYF.

The chain recombines TRBV2 with TRBJ2-3; D unclear. Germline values: CDR1 SNHLY, CDR2 FYNNEI. Trimming took 6 bases from V and 0 from J, leaving 13 bases between them. The length of the CDR3 is 15 residues. The CDR3 coding sequence is TGTGCCAGCAGCCCATGGGGTACGAGCACAGATACGCAGTATTTT. Encoded protein: CASSPWGTSTDTQYF.

The V gene is TRBV12-3 or TRBV12-4, the J gene TRBJ2-2; tentative D call: TRBD2 (5 bases). V was pared by 6 bases and J by 4 bases, with 9 bases between. The CDR3 spans 13 residues. The chain's CDR3 is CASRLGSTGELFF. The CDR3 region has the DNA TGTGCCAGCAGACTAGGTTCCACCGGGGAGCTGTTTTTT.

J is TRBJ1-1 and V is TRBV10-3; tentatively, D is TRBD1 (5 bases). CDR3 size: 16 residues. In germline, CDR1 is ENHRY, CDR2 SYGVKD. With 5 bases removed from V and 4 bases from J, the gap between germline ends came to 20 bases. The CDR3 coding sequence is TGTGCCATCAGTAGAGAGCTTCGGGGGGTTGGCACTGAAGCTTTCTTT. This encodes CAISRELRGVGTEAFF.

The chain links TRBV7-2 to TRBJ1-5; D is unresolved. Germline V gene lookup returns CDR1 SGHTA and CDR2 FQGNSA. V was trimmed by 4 bases and J by 3 bases, leaving 4 bases between them. CDR3 length: 12 residues. Here the CDR3 reads CASSSFNQPQHF. The CDR3 region has the DNA TGTGCCAGCAGCTCCTTCAATCAGCCCCAGCATTTT.

The rearrangement joins TRBV30 to TRBJ1-2; D possibly corresponds to TRBD1 (6 bases). The CDR3 covers 12 residues. Trimming removed 5 bases at V and 10 bases at J, with 17 bases between. CDR1 GTSNPN and CDR2 SVGIG come from the germline V gene (reference sequence). The CDR3 coding sequence is TGTGCCTGGGGGCGACCGGGGACACCCTACACCTTC. This sequence encodes CAWGRPGTPYTF.

The rearrangement uses TRBV9 and TRBJ1-4; D unresolved. CDR1 and CDR2 (germline): SGDLS, YYNGEE. The CDR3 spans 17 residues. Deletions cut 0 bases from V and 0 bases from J, with 12 bases between. CDR3 sequence reads: CASSVGHTSPTNEKLFF. For the CDR3, the DNA is TGTGCCAGCAGCGTAGGCCATACGAGCCCAACTAATGAAAAACTGTTTTTT. Complete variable domain (other parts from reference TRBV9 and TRBJ1-4): DSGVTQTPKHLITATGQRVTLRCSPRSGDLSVYWYQQSLDQGLQFLIQYYNGEERAKGNILERFSAQQFPDLHSELNLSSLELGDSALYFCASSVGHTSPTNEKLFFGSGTQLSVL.

J is TRBJ1-2 and V is TRBV6-4; 9 bases fit TRBD1. After removal of 3 bases from V and 3 bases from J, the junction contained 5 bases not matched to a gene. Germline assignment: CDR1 MRHNA and CDR2 SNTAGT. The CDR3 has 15 residues. CDR3 sequence: CASSDSGDRDYGYTF. As DNA, the CDR3 is TGTGCCAGCAGTGATTCAGGGGACAGGGACTATGGCTACACCTTC.

As for this clone: Relative to the germline gene, one junction end is altered; a read error may explain this. The chain combines TRBV2 with TRBJ2-3; D gene unclear. The CDR3 has 14 amino acids. CDR1 SNHLY and CDR2 FYNNEI come from the germline V gene. The CDR3 loop reads CASSEDRSTDTQYF. DNA for the CDR3: TGTGCCAGCAGCGAAGACCGCAGCACAGATACGCAGTATTTT.

Comments on this clone: The conserved phenylalanine or tryptophan is not found at the CDR3 terminus, so this likely reflects a read error. This chain links TRBV6-5 with TRBJ2-2; possible D gene TRBD2, 6 bases. The CDR3 is made up of 15 amino acids. CDR1 is MNHEY, CDR2 SVGAGI, per germline. The V and J ends lost 8 bases and 5 bases respectively, with 18 bases between them. As DNA, the CDR3 is TGTGCCAGCGGAACCCGCGGGGCAGGGACCGGGGAGCTGTTTCTT. Translation gives CASGTRGAGTGELFL.

The chain recombines TRBV6-2 or TRBV6-3 with TRBJ2-7, with TRBD1 matching over 8 bases. V lost 3 bases to trimming and J lost 5 bases; unmatched junction nucleotides: 6. Germline CDR1 and CDR2: MNHEY and SVGEGT. This CDR3 contains 14 residues. This CDR3 is CASSYYDRGNEQYF. In DNA, the CDR3 is TGTGCCAGCAGTTATTACGACAGGGGTAACGAGCAGTACTTC.

The rearrangement joins TRBV7-2 to TRBJ1-5, with D perhaps matching TRBD1 (6 bases). V dropped 5 bases and J dropped 0 bases, with 14 bases sitting between them. CDR3 length equals 16 residues. The germline V gene encodes CDR1 SGHTA and CDR2 FQGNSA. CDR3 coding DNA: TGTGCCAGCAGCCATCCGCAGGGACATAGCAATCAGCCCCAGCATTTT. Protein sequence: CASSHPQGHSNQPQHF.

The chain has TRBV7-2 and TRBJ2-3, with 7 bases lining up with TRBD1. V dropped 2 bases and J dropped 2; count of bases not matched to a gene: 4. Germline CDR1 SGHTA, CDR2 FQGNSA. The CDR3 is made up of 15 amino acids. DNA of the CDR3: TGTGCCAGCAGCTTAAGTGGGACAGCCACAGATACGCAGTATTTT. Protein: CASSLSGTATDTQYF.

The CDR3 coding sequence is TGTGCCAGCAGCCCTCGGTCGACGGACAGGGGAAACACTGAAGCTTTCTTT. Amino acids: CASSPRSTDRGNTEAFF. This chain uses TRBV3-1 (or the pseudogene TRBV3-2) with TRBJ1-1; 9 bases are a match to TRBD1. The CDR3 contains 17 residues. Germline assignment: CDR1 LGHDT and CDR2 YNNKEL (reference sequence). Germline trimming cut 4 bases from V and 2 bases from J; bases unmatched to any gene: 11.

The chain has TRBV5-6 and TRBJ2-5, with 11 positions matching TRBD2. CDR1 and CDR2 (germline): SGHDT, YYEEEE. V gave up 5 bases and J gave up 2 bases; unmatched junction bases: 2. The CDR3 loop spans 14 amino acids. CDR3 bases: TGTGCCAGCAGTACTAGCGGGGGACAAGAGACCCAGTACTTC. Its protein is CASSTSGGQETQYF.

The chain carries TRBV19 and TRBJ1-6; D perhaps matches TRBD1 (6 bases). Trimming pared 0 bases from V and 0 bases from J, leaving 12 bases between. CDR1 and CDR2 (germline): LNHDA, SQIVND (reference sequence). The CDR3 has 18 amino acids. This CDR3 reads CASSIDLDSLSYNSPLHF. DNA of the CDR3: TGTGCCAGTAGTATAGATCTGGACAGCCTCTCCTATAATTCACCCCTCCACTTT.

This clone was picked up a small number of times. The CDR3 protein is CASSIVAGDNQPQHF. The CDR3, as DNA: TGTGCCAGTAGTATAGTAGCCGGCGACAATCAGCCCCAGCATTTT. V usage is TRBV19 and J usage is TRBJ1-5; D is unclear. V was clipped by 1 base and J by 3 bases, with 10 bases between them. The CDR3 has 15 residues. Germline CDR1 reads LNHDA; CDR2 reads SQIVND (reference sequence).

The gene calls are TRBV7-2 and TRBJ1-1, with a weak D call TRBD1 (5 bases). The germline V gene has CDR1 SGHTA and CDR2 FQGNSA. V was cut by 5 bases and J by 8 bases, with 15 bases left in between. The CDR3 consists of 13 residues. CDR3 in amino acids: CASSADPRGEAFF. The CDR3 region has the DNA TGTGCCAGCAGCGCCGACCCGCGGGGCGAAGCTTTCTTT.

This chain uses TRBV9 with TRBJ1-3; 8 positions match TRBD1. Looked up from germline, CDR1 is SGDLS and CDR2 is YYNGEE. The trim removed 2 bases at V and 3 bases at J, leaving 4 bases unmatched. The CDR3 is 15 amino acids. CDR3 protein: CASSVGTGIGNTIYF. For the CDR3, the DNA is TGTGCCAGCAGCGTCGGGACAGGTATTGGAAACACCATATATTTT.

The rearrangement joins TRBV7-2 to TRBJ1-1; D might be TRBD1 (6 bases). With 5 bases removed from V and 0 bases from J, the gap between germline ends came to 16 bases. This CDR3 spans 16 amino acids. The V gene's germline CDR1 is SGHTA and CDR2 FQGNSA. DNA for the CDR3: TGTGCCAGCAGCCCGCAGGGGCAGTTGGTGAACACTGAAGCTTTCTTT. Translated, it gives CASSPQGQLVNTEAFF.

The V call is TRBV4-3, the J call TRBJ1-4; D uncertain. This CDR3 has 13 residues. The ends were cut back, 4 bases at V and 4 bases at J, with 7 bases in the middle. Germline V lookup: CDR1 LGHNA, CDR2 YSLEER. In nucleotides, the CDR3 is TGCGCCAGCAGCCCGACGGATAATGAAAAACTGTTTTTT. This translates into CASSPTDNEKLFF.

V and J are TRBV7-9 and TRBJ1-2; D is unclear. The length of the CDR3 is 14 residues. The V and J ends lost 1 base and 2 bases respectively, with 8 bases between them. From germline, CDR1 is SEHNR and CDR2 FQNEAQ (reference sequence). In DNA, the CDR3 is TGTGCCAGCAGCTTAGGGCAGAACAACTATGGCTACACCTTC. Its protein product is CASSLGQNNYGYTF.

The rearrangement uses TRBV2 and TRBJ1-1; no definite D call. The CDR3 consists of 12 residues. Trimming pared 6 bases from V and 6 bases from J, leaving 11 bases between. From germline, CDR1 is SNHLY and CDR2 FYNNEI. This CDR3 is CASSNERSEAFF. CDR3 DNA: TGTGCCAGCAGCAACGAGAGGTCTGAAGCTTTCTTT.

The chain couples TRBV7-9 to TRBJ1-3, with D tentatively TRBD1 (5 bases). The CDR3 covers 15 residues. Between the trimmed V and J ends, which lost 3 bases and 4 bases, there was a span of 13 bases. CDR1 and CDR2 from the germline V gene are SEHNR and FQNEAQ (reference sequence). The CDR3 nucleotides read TGTGCCAGCAGCTTTCCAGGGCTTTCGGGAAACACCATATATTTT. Protein: CASSFPGLSGNTIYF. Using reference TRBV7-9 and TRBJ1-3 for the parts outside the CDR3, the full variable domain is DTGVSQNPRHKITKRGQNVTFRCDPISEHNRLYWYRQTLGQGPEFLTYFQNEAQLEKSRLLSDRFSAERPKGSFSTLEIQRTEQGDSAMYLCASSFPGLSGNTIYFGEGSWLTVV.

The chain carries TRBV3-1 (or the pseudogene TRBV3-2) and TRBJ2-1; weak D call: TRBD2 (6 bases). Between the trimmed V and J ends, which lost 3 bases and 6 bases, there was a span of 12 bases. The CDR3 covers 14 residues. Germline CDR1 is LGHDT and CDR2 is YNNKEL (reference sequence). CDR3 protein: CASSHRDSFNEQFF. CDR3 bases: TGTGCCAGCAGCCACCGGGACTCTTTCAATGAGCAGTTCTTC.

This sequence joins TRBV7-2 and TRBJ1-5; no clear D gene. CDR3 length: 11 amino acids. The V end was cut by 3 bases, the J end by 11 bases, with 8 bases between. Germline CDR1 is SGHTA and CDR2 is FQGNSA. CDR3 coding DNA: TGTGCCAGCAGCTTTGGCGGCTCCCAGCATTTT. Translating it yields CASSFGGSQHF.

The chain recombines TRBV15 with TRBJ1-5, with 7 bases identical to TRBD1. The CDR3 consists of 15 residues. The junction had 6 bases not matched to a gene; V was cut back by 6 bases and J by 1 base. Germline CDR1 reads LNHNV; CDR2 reads YYDKDF (reference sequence). The CDR3 DNA follows: TGTGCCACCAGGATTAGGGGACAGAGCAATCAGCCCCAGCATTTT. Translating it yields CATRIRGQSNQPQHF.

The chain joins TRBV18 to TRBJ1-2; weak D call: TRBD1 (5 bases). V was cut by 6 bases and J by 4 bases, with 18 bases left in between. Germline V gives CDR1 KGHSH, CDR2 LQKENI. The CDR3 consists of 15 residues. Here the CDR3 reads CASSESVGGAYGYTF. The DNA of the CDR3 is TGTGCCAGCTCTGAATCAGTCGGGGGTGCCTATGGCTACACCTTC.

The genes are TRBV21-1 and TRBJ1-1; whether TRBD1, the table's D call, matches the DNA was not checked. TRBV21-1 corresponds to a pseudogene. This CDR3 has 16 residues. CDR3 sequence reads: CASSPEGVRMNTEAFF. The DNA of the CDR3 is TGTGCCAGCAGCCCTGAGGGGGTAAGGATGAACACTGAAGCTTTCTTT.